Presented here are 10 T cell receptor beta chains from one specimen sequenced in a study of monozygotic twins with inflammatory bowel disease. Each CDR3 protein gets one entry in TCRdb, which reprocessed the 5' RACE reads and gives no DNA. Its listing shows around 450,000 distinct CDR3 sequences. Material for sequencing was blood. Receptors were obtained from a human donor with ulcerative colitis or Crohn's disease, or a healthy co-twin of an affected twin (not recorded which).

The CDR3 here is CASSQEVTSGYNEQFF. The chain carries TRBV4-3 and TRBJ2-1; the TCRdb call, TRBD2, lacks DNA for checking. Germline V gives CDR1 LGHNA, CDR2 YSLEER. This CDR3 has 16 amino acids.

This chain joins TRBV5-6 and TRBJ1-3. This CDR3 spans 15 amino acids. Looked up from germline, CDR1 is SGHDT and CDR2 is YYEEEE. The CDR3 reads CASSLIATSGNTIYF.

The CDR3 is CASSAGAGVLSNQPQHF. The rearrangement joins TRBV18 to TRBJ1-5; without DNA, the TCRdb call of TRBD1 cannot be checked. Germline values: CDR1 KGHSH, CDR2 LQKENI. The CDR3 is 17 residues long.

V gene TRBV7-2 combines with J gene TRBJ2-7; TCRdb picks TRBD2, but there is no DNA to check that call. The CDR3 is 13 residues long. In germline, CDR1 is SGHTA, CDR2 FQGNSA. The CDR3 spells CASSSGLGGEQYF. The whole variable domain, remainder taken from reference TRBV7-2 and TRBJ2-7, is GAGVSQSPSNKVTEKGKDVELRCDPISGHTALYWYRQSLGQGLEFLIYFQGNSAPDKSGLPSDRFSAERTGGSVSTLTIQRTQQEDSAVYLCASSSGLGGEQYFGPGTRLTVT.

V usage is TRBV5-1 and J usage is TRBJ2-7; TCRdb indicates TRBD2, and absent DNA this call remains unverified. Per the germline V gene, CDR1 is SGHRS and CDR2 is YFSETQ. The CDR3 sequence is 21 residues long. The CDR3 sequence: CASSRGTGRFGASGVVDEQYF.

The chain recombines TRBV2 with TRBJ2-1; TCRdb gives TRBD2 as the D gene, but with no DNA this cannot be confirmed. In germline, CDR1 is SNHLY, CDR2 FYNNEI. This CDR3 is built from 15 residues. The chain's CDR3 is CASSESLAGANEQFF.

The chain uses TRBV25-1 and TRBJ2-2; no DNA is available, so the TRBD1 call from TCRdb remains unchecked. The CDR3 runs to 14 residues. CDR1 and CDR2 from the germline V gene are MGHDK and SYGVNS. CDR3 loop: CASQATGSTGELFF.

J is TRBJ1-4 and V is TRBV5-1; TCRdb designates TRBD1, a call that cannot be tested without DNA. CDR1 is SGHRS and CDR2 is YFSETQ in the germline V gene. This CDR3 region has 18 residues. The CDR3 sequence is CASSFRAGARQANEKLFF.

V is TRBV7-8 and J is TRBJ2-3. Per the germline V gene, CDR1 is SGHVS and CDR2 is FQNEAQ. There are 13 residues in the CDR3. The CDR3 reads CASSYPPEDTQYF.

The rearrangement joins TRBV20-1 to TRBJ2-1; TCRdb picks TRBD2, but there is no DNA to check that call. The CDR3 totals 15 residues. The germline V gene encodes CDR1 DFQATT and CDR2 SNEGSKA (reference sequence). The CDR3 loop is CSARRLAGQGDEQFF.